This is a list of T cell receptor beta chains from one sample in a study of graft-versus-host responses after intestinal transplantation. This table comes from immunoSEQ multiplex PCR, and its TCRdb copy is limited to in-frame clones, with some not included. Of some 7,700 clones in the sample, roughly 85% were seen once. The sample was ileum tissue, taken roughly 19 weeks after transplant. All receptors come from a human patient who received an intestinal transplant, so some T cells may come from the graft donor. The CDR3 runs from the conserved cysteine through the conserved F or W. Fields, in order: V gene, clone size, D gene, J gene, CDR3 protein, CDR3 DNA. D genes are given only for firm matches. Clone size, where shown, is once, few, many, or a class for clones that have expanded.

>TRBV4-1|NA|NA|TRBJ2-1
CASSQDWGVSYNEQFF
TGCGCCAGCAGCCAAGACTGGGGGGTCTCCTACAATGAGCAGTTCTTC
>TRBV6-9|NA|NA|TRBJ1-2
CASSGQLYGYTF
TGTGCCAGCAGCGGACAGCTCTATGGCTACACCTTC
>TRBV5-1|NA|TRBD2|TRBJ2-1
CASSRAGSGRAGNEQFF
TGCGCCAGCAGCCGCGCCGGTAGCGGGAGAGCAGGCAATGAGCAGTTCTTC
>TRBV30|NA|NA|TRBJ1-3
CAWITPDTSGNTIYF
TGTGCCTGGATTACCCCAGACACCTCTGGAAACACCATATATTTT
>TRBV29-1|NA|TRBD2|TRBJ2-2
CSARLAGEVSTGELFF
TGCAGCGCCCGACTAGCGGGAGAGGTTAGCACCGGGGAGCTGTTTTTT
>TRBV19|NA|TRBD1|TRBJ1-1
CASTQLWDRVKMNTEAFF
TGTGCCAGTACCCAGTTGTGGGACAGGGTTAAGATGAACACTGAAGCTTTCTTT
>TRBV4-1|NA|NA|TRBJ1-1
CASSLIPGANEAFF
TGCGCCAGCAGCCTAATACCCGGGGCTAATGAAGCTTTCTTT
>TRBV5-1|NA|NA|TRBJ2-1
CASSWKGTDEQFF
TGCGCCAGCAGCTGGAAGGGGACCGATGAGCAGTTCTTC
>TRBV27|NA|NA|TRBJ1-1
CASTTTSGHMNTEAFF
TGTGCCAGCACCACCACGTCGGGGCATATGAACACTGAAGCTTTCTTT
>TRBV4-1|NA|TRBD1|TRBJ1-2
CASSTGGYGYTF
TGCGCCAGCTCTACAGGGGGCTATGGCTACACCTTC
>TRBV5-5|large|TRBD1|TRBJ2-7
CASSRTTGAEQYF
TGTGCCAGCAGCCGTACAACAGGGGCCGAGCAGTACTTC
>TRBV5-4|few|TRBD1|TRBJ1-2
CASSFGQVVYGYTF
TGTGCCAGCAGCTTTGGACAGGTCGTTTATGGCTACACCTTC
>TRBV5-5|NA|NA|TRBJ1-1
CASSLEWGSTEAFF
TGTGCCAGCAGCTTGGAATGGGGATCAACTGAAGCTTTCTTT
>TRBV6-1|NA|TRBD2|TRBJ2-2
CASSERGGLTGELFF
TGTGCCAGCAGTGAGCGGGGGGGCCTCACCGGGGAGCTGTTTTTT
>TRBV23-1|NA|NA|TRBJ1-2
CASSQSCGRRNYGYTF
TGCGCCAGCAGTCAATCGTGTGGCAGGCGCAACTATGGCTACACCTTC
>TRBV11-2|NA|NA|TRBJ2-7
CASSSRTVSYEQYF
TGTGCCAGCAGCTCTAGGACAGTCTCCTACGAGCAGTACTTC
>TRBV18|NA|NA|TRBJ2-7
CASSQSSYEQYF
TGTGCCAGCTCTCAAAGCTCCTACGAGCAGTACTTC
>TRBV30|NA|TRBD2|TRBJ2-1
CAWSVQREGGQFF
TGTGCCTGGAGTGTTCAGCGGGAGGGGGGGCAGTTCTTC
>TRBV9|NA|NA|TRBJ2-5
CASSPSEQGRETQYF
TGTGCCAGCAGCCCATCAGAACAGGGACGGGAGACCCAGTACTTC
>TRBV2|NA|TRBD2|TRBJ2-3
CASSKSGTIRQDTQYF
TGTGCCAGCAGTAAAAGCGGGACTATCCGGCAAGATACGCAGTATTTT
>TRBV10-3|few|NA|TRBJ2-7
CAIRNQSSYEQYF
TGTGCCATCAGGAACCAGAGCTCCTACGAGCAGTACTTC
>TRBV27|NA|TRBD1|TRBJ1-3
CASSPTGAGGLFSGNTIYF
TGTGCCAGCAGTCCGACGGGGGCAGGGGGTCTTTTCTCTGGAAACACCATATATTTT
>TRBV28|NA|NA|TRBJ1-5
CASSRDSGWGQPQHF
TGTGCCAGCAGCAGGGACTCCGGATGGGGTCAGCCCCAGCATTTT
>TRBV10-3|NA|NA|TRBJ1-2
CAISEDARGYGYTF
TGTGCCATCAGTGAAGACGCTAGGGGCTATGGCTACACCTTC
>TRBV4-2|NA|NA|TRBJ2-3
CASSQGAGSGTQYF
TGTGCCAGCAGCCAAGGGGCTGGCAGTGGAACGCAGTATTTT
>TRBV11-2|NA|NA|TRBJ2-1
CASSLGAPHEQFF
TGTGCCAGCAGCTTAGGGGCGCCGCATGAGCAGTTCTTC
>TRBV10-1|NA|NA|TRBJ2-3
CASSENGITYTQYF
TGCGCCAGCAGTGAGAACGGGATCACCTATACGCAGTATTTT
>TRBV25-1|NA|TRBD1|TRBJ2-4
CASSGQASETGFAIQYF
TGTGCCAGCAGCGGCCAAGCCTCTGAGACAGGGTTTGCCATTCAGTACTTC
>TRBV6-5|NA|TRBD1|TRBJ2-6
CASSSTTGAGANVLTF
TGTGCCAGCAGTTCGACGACAGGGGCTGGGGCCAACGTCCTGACTTTC
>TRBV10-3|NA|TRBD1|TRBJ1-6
CAISERGLNSPLHF
TGTGCCATCAGTGAAAGGGGGCTCAATTCACCCCTCCACTTT
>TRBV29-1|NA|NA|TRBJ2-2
CSVEGREHRGAVF
TGCAGCGTTGAAGGCCGGGAACACCGGGGAGCTGTTTTT
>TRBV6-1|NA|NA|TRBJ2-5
CASSEAEGVTQYF
TGTGCCAGCAGTGAAGCTGAGGGAGTGACCCAGTACTTC
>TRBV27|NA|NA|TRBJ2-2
CASSLRQLAGELFF
TGTGCCAGCAGTTTACGACAACTGGCCGGGGAGCTGTTTTTT
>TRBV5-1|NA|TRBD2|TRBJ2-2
CASSPGLAGAGGELFF
TGCGCCAGCAGCCCGGGACTAGCGGGAGCGGGAGGGGAGCTGTTTTTT